These 10 T cell receptor beta chains were sequenced from one sample in a study of blood T cell repertoires in COVID-19. Profiling relied on immunoSEQ multiplex PCR, and the TCRdb table lists in-frame clones only, not all of them. The repertoire holds around 190,000 clones, with around nine tenths as singletons. Sequenced: peripheral blood. The receptors shown here come from a middle-aged man with COVID-19, enrolled during active disease.

This chain links TRBV5-1 with TRBJ1-4; no reliable D call. V lost 4 bases to trimming and J lost 3 bases, with 7 bases between them. Germline loops: CDR1 SGHRS, CDR2 YFSETQ. The CDR3 is made up of 13 amino acids. The CDR3 region has the DNA TGCGCCAGCAGCACGTCGGCTAATGAAAAACTGTTTTTT. This encodes CASSTSANEKLFF.

V and J are TRBV5-4 and TRBJ2-7, with 7 bases fitting TRBD1. Trimming took 6 bases from V and 0 from J; bases not matched to a gene: 6. Germline values: CDR1 SGHNT, CDR2 YYREEE (reference sequence). The CDR3 contains 14 residues. In DNA, the CDR3 is TGTGCCAGCACCGTGACAGGGAGCTCCTACGAGCAGTACTTC. Protein: CASTVTGSSYEQYF.

This clone showed up just once. V and J are TRBV19 and TRBJ1-5; 9 bases match TRBD1. Germline loops: CDR1 LNHDA, CDR2 SQIVND (reference sequence). The V segment lost 3 bases and the J segment 5 bases; nucleotides outside the gene matches: 8. CDR3 length equals 16 residues. CDR3 nucleotide sequence: TGTGCCAGTAGTATTTTCGACAGGGGGAACTATCAGCCCCAGCATTTT. Residues: CASSIFDRGNYQPQHF.

This sequence joins TRBV5-6 and TRBJ1-3; the D is unclear. V gave up 4 bases and J gave up 4 bases, with 24 bases separating them. Germline CDR1 and CDR2: SGHDT and YYEEEE. The CDR3 loop spans 18 amino acids. CDR3 amino acids: CASSAGGSNLGPGNTIYF. For the CDR3, the DNA is TGTGCCAGCAGCGCGGGCGGCTCAAATTTAGGTCCGGGAAACACCATATATTTT.

The V call is TRBV25-1, the J call TRBJ2-1; D is perhaps TRBD2 (5 bases). Germline loops: CDR1 MGHDK, CDR2 SYGVNS. V was cut by 8 bases and J by 6 bases, with 14 bases left in between. The CDR3 is 13 residues long. This CDR3 reads CASRRTSINEQFF. In nucleotides, the CDR3 is TGTGCCAGCCGACGGACTTCAATCAATGAGCAGTTCTTC.

This clone was detected only a few times. J is TRBJ2-7 and V is TRBV5-6, with TRBD1 matching over 10 bases. This CDR3 has 16 amino acids. CDR1 is SGHDT, CDR2 YYEEEE, per germline. V shed 4 bases and J 4 bases; nucleotides not matched to a gene: 11. CDR3 sequence (DNA): TGTGCCAGCAGCCTTCGGACAGGGGGTAGGAGGTACGAGCAGTACTTC. Its protein product is CASSLRTGGRRYEQYF.

The chain is built from TRBV7-8 and TRBJ2-2, with 12 bases identical to TRBD1. The CDR3 totals 18 residues. The V gene end was trimmed by 5 bases and the J gene end by 5 bases; junction bases not matched to a gene: 12. The V gene's germline CDR1 is SGHVS and CDR2 FQNEAQ. The CDR3 loop reads CASSPRPGQGARTGELFF. CDR3 bases: TGTGCCAGCAGCCCCCGGCCGGGACAGGGGGCAAGGACCGGGGAGCTGTTTTTT.

V usage is TRBV28 and J usage is TRBJ2-2; 11 nucleotides align to TRBD2. The V gene's germline CDR1 is MDHEN and CDR2 SYDVKM. The CDR3 has 18 amino acids. The ends lost 1 base at V and 0 bases at J; junction bases unmatched: 4. The CDR3 DNA reads as TGTGCCAGCAGTTTATCGCTAGCGGGGGGCCCGAACACCGGGGAGCTGTTTTTT. As protein: CASSLSLAGGPNTGELFF.

The rearrangement links TRBV28 to TRBJ2-1; TRBD2 might be the D (6 bases). Trimming took off 6 bases at V and 7 bases at J, with 16 bases between the two ends. Germline CDR1 is MDHEN and CDR2 is SYDVKM. There are 14 residues in the CDR3. The CDR3 sequence: CASRNAGPGNEQFF. CDR3 in DNA: TGTGCCAGCAGAAATGCGGGGCCCGGGAATGAGCAGTTCTTC.

In this sample, this clone turned up a few times. The J gene is TRBJ2-7, the V gene TRBV9, with 11 bases fitting TRBD2. Looked up from germline, CDR1 is SGDLS and CDR2 is YYNGEE. The length of the CDR3 is 18 residues. The ends lost 2 bases at V and 0 bases at J; junction bases unmatched: 10. The CDR3 loop reads CASSVGLAGGRSSYEQYF. CDR3 bases: TGTGCCAGCAGCGTGGGGCTAGCGGGAGGCCGGAGCTCCTACGAGCAGTACTTC. Complete variable domain (other parts from reference TRBV9 and TRBJ2-7): DSGVTQTPKHLITATGQRVTLRCSPRSGDLSVYWYQQSLDQGLQFLIQYYNGEERAKGNILERFSAQQFPDLHSELNLSSLELGDSALYFCASSVGLAGGRSSYEQYFGPGTRLTVT.